What follows are 29 T cell receptor beta chains derived from one specimen sequenced in a study of blood T cell repertoires in COVID-19. This table comes from immunoSEQ multiplex PCR, and its TCRdb copy is limited to in-frame clones, with some not included. The sample shows around 430,000 clones, around nine tenths of them seen only once. Sample: PBMCs or T cells enriched from blood (not recorded which). The receptors come from a woman between 45 and 60 years old who had recovered from COVID-19.

J is TRBJ2-3 and V is TRBV7-8; no firm D call. Germline lookup yields CDR1 SGHVS and CDR2 FQNEAQ. V lost 5 bases and J 0 bases, leaving 9 bases between the germline ends. This CDR3 is built from 14 residues. Here the CDR3 DNA reads TGTGCCAGCAGCCCTAAAGTAAGCACAGATACGCAGTATTTT. Encoded protein: CASSPKVSTDTQYF.

The CDR3 DNA reads TGTGCCAGCAGCTTGTCCGGCCGGGTGCGAGGAAACACCATATATTTT. This encodes CASSLSGRVRGNTIYF. The chain employs TRBV5-5 and TRBJ1-3, with no clear D. The length of the CDR3 is 16 residues. Germline V gene sequence: CDR1 SGHKS, CDR2 YYEKEE (reference sequence). The V gene lost 1 base and the J gene lost 4 bases, with 15 bases spanning the gap.

This rearrangement joins TRBV18 to TRBJ1-3; D is undetermined. Germline CDR1 KGHSH, CDR2 LQKENI. Trimming removed 6 bases at V and 0 bases at J, with 12 bases between. The CDR3 runs to 15 residues. The CDR3 nucleotides are TGTGCCAGCTCGGTAGGACGGGACTCTGGAAACACCATATATTTT. Translating it yields CASSVGRDSGNTIYF.

Here the CDR3 reads CASSLARPGRGEKLFF. The CDR3 region has the DNA TGTGCCAGCAGCTTAGCGCGCCCAGGAAGAGGGGAAAAACTGTTTTTT. The chain carries TRBV7-2 and TRBJ1-4; D remains ambiguous. CDR1 SGHTA and CDR2 FQGNSA come from the germline V gene. V was pared by 0 bases and J by 8 bases, with 16 bases between. The CDR3 consists of 16 residues.

This chain uses TRBV6-5 with TRBJ1-5, with 7 bases that match TRBD1. V was pared by 7 bases and J by 2 bases, with 8 bases of the junction left unmatched. Germline assignment: CDR1 MNHEY and CDR2 SVGAGI. CDR3 length: 15 residues. The CDR3 loop is CASTPGGSGNQPQHF. The CDR3 nucleotides are TGTGCCAGCACCCCAGGGGGGAGTGGCAATCAGCCCCAGCATTTT.

This chain uses TRBV19 with TRBJ2-3, with 14 bases that match TRBD2. CDR1 is LNHDA, CDR2 SQIVND, per germline (reference sequence). The V and J ends lost 8 bases and 2 bases, in that order; junction bases with no gene match: 9. The CDR3 is 17 residues long. CDR3 in DNA: TGTGCCAGTTCTAAACCGGGACTAGCGGGGGTCACAGATACGCAGTATTTT. Protein sequence: CASSKPGLAGVTDTQYF. Full variable domain (rest looked up from reference TRBV19 and TRBJ2-3): DGGITQSPKYLFRKEGQNVTLSCEQNLNHDAMYWYRQDPGQGLRLIYYSQIVNDFQKGDIAEGYSVSREKKESFPLTVTSAQKNPTAFYLCASSKPGLAGVTDTQYFGPGTRLTVL.

This clone was found once. The gene calls are TRBV18 and TRBJ1-4, with 7 nucleotides matching TRBD1. The germline V gene has CDR1 KGHSH and CDR2 LQKENI. The CDR3 is made up of 16 amino acids. V was pared by 8 bases and J by 4 bases, with 13 bases of the junction left unmatched. The CDR3 reads CASSRDAAGGNEKLFF. DNA for the CDR3: TGTGCCAGCAGTCGGGATGCGGCAGGGGGTAATGAAAAACTGTTTTTT.

V usage is TRBV25-1 and J usage is TRBJ1-2; a possible D gene is TRBD1 (5 bases). There are 13 residues in the CDR3. Germline assignment: CDR1 MGHDK and CDR2 SYGVNS. Trimming removed 2 bases at V and 3 bases at J, with 7 bases between. The CDR3 is CASSEGADYGYTF. The DNA for the CDR3 is TGTGCCAGCAGTGAAGGGGCCGACTATGGCTACACCTTC.

V is TRBV5-1 and J is TRBJ2-6; 9 bases line up with TRBD1. The CDR3 totals 16 residues. The germline CDR1 and CDR2 sequences are SGHRS and YFSETQ. Trimming at V came to 6 bases and at J to 0 bases, leaving 4 bases not matched to a gene. CDR3 residues: CASTWTGDSGANVLTF. CDR3 sequence (DNA): TGCGCCAGCACGTGGACAGGGGACTCTGGGGCCAACGTCCTGACTTTC.

The CDR3 protein is CASSGTPIFNYGYTF. In DNA, the CDR3 is TGTGCCAGCTCCGGGACACCCATTTTTAACTATGGCTACACCTTC. This chain uses TRBV2 with TRBJ1-2; D may be TRBD1 (6 bases). V was pared by 8 bases and J by 1 base, with 17 bases between. The CDR3 runs 15 residues. Germline assignment: CDR1 SNHLY and CDR2 FYNNEI.

V and J are TRBV2 and TRBJ2-3, with TRBD2 identical over 12 bases. The CDR3 length is 15 residues. Germline V gene data show CDR1 as SNHLY and CDR2 as FYNNEI. CDR3 region: CAIGLAGGPADTQYF. CDR3 nucleotides: TGTGCTATCGGGCTAGCGGGGGGGCCAGCAGATACGCAGTATTTT. The entire variable domain, with the rest obtained from reference TRBV2 and TRBJ2-3, is as follows: EPEVTQTPSHQVTQMGQEVILRCVPISNHLYFYWYRQILGQKVEFLVSFYNNEISEKSEIFDDQFSVERPDGSNFTLKIRSTKLEDSAMYFCAIGLAGGPADTQYFGPGTRLTVL.

Details on this clone: The junction and the germline gene differ at one end; a read error may be behind it. The CDR3 is CASSAGTGLSVSF. The CDR3 bases are TGTGCCAGCAGTGCCGGGACAGGCCTTAGTGTCTCCTTC. The chain employs TRBV6-4 and TRBJ1-2; 8 nucleotides match TRBD1. Germline V gene lookup returns CDR1 MRHNA and CDR2 SNTAGT. The length of the CDR3 is 13 residues.

J is TRBJ1-1 and V is TRBV19, with D maybe TRBD1 (6 bases). This CDR3 contains 14 residues. CDR1 and CDR2 (germline): LNHDA, SQIVND (reference sequence). V lost 3 bases and J 4 bases, leaving 12 bases between the germline ends. CDR3 in DNA: TGTGCCAGTAGTATTGGACTAGGGGGCACTGAAGCTTTCTTT. It yields the protein CASSIGLGGTEAFF.

V and J are TRBV6-5 and TRBJ1-1, with D perhaps matching TRBD1 (6 bases). The CDR3 runs 14 residues. Trimming pared 6 bases from V and 2 bases from J, leaving 13 bases between. Germline V gene lookup returns CDR1 MNHEY and CDR2 SVGAGI. CDR3 DNA sequence: TGTGCCAGCAGCACAGGGTTAGAAAACACTGAAGCTTTCTTT. Translated, it gives CASSTGLENTEAFF.

The gene calls are TRBV5-1 and TRBJ1-3, with TRBD1 as a possible D gene (5 bases). Looked up from germline, CDR1 is SGHRS and CDR2 is YFSETQ. V was shortened by 0 bases and J by 0 bases, with 7 bases between the two germline ends. The CDR3 loop spans 15 amino acids. Here the CDR3 reads CASSLGRGSGNTIYF. CDR3 DNA sequence: TGCGCCAGCAGCTTGGGGAGGGGCTCTGGAAACACCATATATTTT.

This clone occurred once. The junction shows a germline mismatch at one end, possibly a read error. The chain combines TRBV11-2 with TRBJ1-2; D remains ambiguous. Germline V gene lookup returns CDR1 SGHAT and CDR2 FQNNGV. The CDR3 is 12 residues long. The CDR3 coding sequence is TGTGCCAGCAGCTGGGCAGGCGCCGGCTGCACCTTC. This sequence encodes CASSWAGAGCTF.

The chain employs TRBV10-3 and TRBJ1-3; D is unclear. V lost 3 bases to trimming and J lost 2 bases, with 11 bases between them. The CDR3 sequence is 15 residues long. Looked up from germline, CDR1 is ENHRY and CDR2 is SYGVKD. The CDR3 coding sequence is TGTGCCATCAGTGACAGTTTCATCACTGGAAACACCATATATTTT. Its protein is CAISDSFITGNTIYF.

The J gene is TRBJ1-1, the V gene TRBV5-1; 7 nucleotides align to TRBD1. Germline V CDR1 and CDR2: SGHRS, YFSETQ. Trimming removed 4 bases from V and 7 bases from J; junction bases left unmatched: 10. The CDR3 is 14 amino acids. Here the CDR3 DNA reads TGCGCCAGCAGCCCGGGGACAGCGTCAGTTGAAGCTTTCTTT. Amino acid sequence: CASSPGTASVEAFF.

The V call is TRBV27, the J call TRBJ2-7; 9 positions match TRBD1. The CDR3 covers 14 residues. The trim removed 7 bases at V and 8 bases at J, leaving 12 bases unmatched. Germline V gives CDR1 MNHEY, CDR2 SMNVEV (reference sequence). The DNA of the CDR3 is TGTGCCAGCAAAAACGGACAGGGGAAGGCTCAGCAGTACTTC. This sequence encodes CASKNGQGKAQQYF.

The rearrangement links TRBV13 to TRBJ2-3, with 7 bases matching TRBD2. Trimming took 4 bases from V and 2 from J; bases not matched to a gene: 6. This CDR3 region has 15 residues. Germline V gives CDR1 PRHDT, CDR2 FYEKMQ (reference sequence). The CDR3 here is CASSSRGGPTDTQYF. The CDR3 DNA is TGTGCCAGCAGCTCCCGGGGAGGGCCCACAGATACGCAGTATTTT.

This rearrangement joins TRBV11-2 to TRBJ1-2; TRBD1 matches at 8 bases. This CDR3 has 17 residues. V lost 6 bases to trimming and J lost 0 bases; unmatched junction nucleotides: 12. CDR1 is SGHAT, CDR2 FQNNGV, per germline. The CDR3 nucleotides are TGTGCCAGCAGAAAGAACCGGGACAGGTATACTAACTATGGCTACACCTTC. Translating it yields CASRKNRDRYTNYGYTF.

V is TRBV5-1 and J is TRBJ1-2; TRBD1 might be the D (6 bases). This CDR3 spans 12 amino acids. V was pared by 4 bases and J by 4 bases, with 8 bases between. Germline CDR1 reads SGHRS; CDR2 reads YFSETQ. This CDR3 reads CASSQDSYGYTF. The DNA for the CDR3 is TGCGCCAGCAGCCAGGACAGCTATGGCTACACCTTC.

The chain employs TRBV7-8 and TRBJ1-1; D might be TRBD1 (6 bases). V lost 1 base to trimming and J lost 8 bases, with 11 bases between them. This CDR3 contains 13 residues. CDR1 and CDR2 from the germline V gene are SGHVS and FQNEAQ. CDR3 sequence reads: CASSLERDIEAFF. DNA of the CDR3: TGTGCCAGCAGCTTAGAGAGGGACATAGAAGCTTTCTTT.

The chain joins TRBV5-1 to TRBJ2-2, with a tentative D call TRBD2 (5 bases). Trimming pared 5 bases from V and 6 bases from J, leaving 11 bases between. The CDR3 extends over 13 amino acids. Germline V gene data show CDR1 as SGHRS and CDR2 as YFSETQ. DNA of the CDR3: TGCGCCAGCAGTCGGGATGTGGCCGGGGAGCTGTTTTTT. Encoded protein: CASSRDVAGELFF.

This clone was detected only once. In DNA form, the CDR3 reads TGTGCCAGTGCACTAGCGGGTCGGGGGAATGAGCAGTTCTTC. This translates into CASALAGRGNEQFF. The rearrangement links TRBV11-2 to TRBJ2-1; TRBD2 aligns across 9 bases. J gave up 7 bases and V 9 bases, and 10 bases lay outside the gene matches. The CDR3 is 14 amino acids. Germline V lookup: CDR1 SGHAT, CDR2 FQNNGV.

A word on this clone: This specimen includes other DNA sequences encoding the same CDR3. CDR3: CASSSPYEQYF. For the CDR3, the DNA is TGTGCCAGCAGCTCCCCCTACGAGCAGTACTTC. The chain links TRBV28 to TRBJ2-7; the D is unclear. Trimming removed 6 bases at V and 2 bases at J, with 5 bases between. The germline V gene has CDR1 MDHEN and CDR2 SYDVKM. This CDR3 contains 11 residues.

The chain links TRBV27 to TRBJ1-2; D perhaps matches TRBD1 (6 bases). Germline-derived CDR1 and CDR2 are MNHEY and SMNVEV (reference sequence). The CDR3 spans 14 residues. The ends were cut back, 6 bases at V and 4 bases at J, with 15 bases in the middle. DNA for the CDR3: TGTGCCAGCAGCCCAGGGGTACCGTCCTATGGCTACACCTTC. This codes for CASSPGVPSYGYTF.

The V call is TRBV7-2, the J call TRBJ1-1; TRBD1 is a possible D gene (6 bases). V shed 4 bases and J shed 6 bases, with 15 bases lying between them. This CDR3 has 14 amino acids. Germline V gives CDR1 SGHTA, CDR2 FQGNSA. The DNA of the CDR3 is TGTGCCAGCAGCTATAGTCAGGGGATCGCTGAAGCTTTCTTT. It encodes CASSYSQGIAEAFF. The full variable domain, completed using reference TRBV7-2 and TRBJ1-1, is GAGVSQSPSNKVTEKGKDVELRCDPISGHTALYWYRQSLGQGLEFLIYFQGNSAPDKSGLPSDRFSAERTGGSVSTLTIQRTQQEDSAVYLCASSYSQGIAEAFFGQGTRLTVV.

The genes are TRBV6-5 and TRBJ1-2; possible D gene TRBD1, 6 bases. Germline CDR1 reads MNHEY; CDR2 reads SVGAGI. V was clipped by 6 bases and J by 8 bases, with 13 bases between them. The CDR3 totals 12 residues. This CDR3 reads CASRAGTSGYTF. CDR3 DNA: TGTGCCAGCAGAGCCGGGACAAGCGGCTACACCTTC.